Reported below is one T cell receptor (beta chain). Sequencing used immunoSEQ multiplex PCR; TCRdb keeps in-frame clones, though not all of them. The sample records some 27,000 clones, around nine tenths being singletons. The data stem from a study of chemoradiotherapy in HPV16-positive cancers. The CDR3 loop spans 14 amino acids. V was clipped by 3 bases and J by 5 bases; unmatched bases: 8. CDR1 is GTSNPN, CDR2 SVGIG, per germline (reference sequence). The sample in question was blood, obtained from a patient who underwent chemoradiotherapy. V is TRBV30 and J is TRBJ1-1; TRBD1 aligns across 8 bases. The origin of this receptor is a human donor with HPV-associated anogenital cancer. The CDR3, as DNA: TGTGCCTGGAGGAAACAGGGGGGGGTTACTGAAGCTTTCTTT. This encodes CAWRKQGGVTEAFF.